The 2 T cell receptor beta chains reported below all come from one sample, sequenced in a study of CD8 T cells in ankylosing spondylitis. TCRdb analysed the 5' RACE reads with MiXCR anew, one entry per CDR3 protein. The table records 40,000 to 50,000 distinct CDR3 sequences, around 2.8% of them present only once. Material for sequencing was blood, either unsorted or a sorted T cell fraction (not recorded which). Receptors originate from a male donor with ankylosing spondylitis or in good health (not recorded which).

In its sample, this clonotype was seen many times. CDR3 in DNA: TGTGCCAGCAGCGTAGGATTGAATGAGCAGTTCTTC. It is translated as CASSVGLNEQFF. V and J are TRBV9 and TRBJ2-1; D gene ambiguous. CDR3 length equals 12 residues. CDR1 is SGDLS, CDR2 YYNGEE, per germline. V lost 0 bases and J 7 bases, leaving 5 bases between the germline ends.

This clonotype has ten or more counts. The chain carries TRBV9 and TRBJ2-7; TRBD1 agrees at 11 bases. The CDR3 runs 15 residues. The germline V gene encodes CDR1 SGDLS and CDR2 YYNGEE. V trimming: 3 bases; J trimming: 3 bases; junction bases outside the gene matches: 5. DNA for the CDR3: TGTGCCAGCAGCGGCCGGACAGGGGGCTTCTACGAGCAGTACTTC. It yields the protein CASSGRTGGFYEQYF.